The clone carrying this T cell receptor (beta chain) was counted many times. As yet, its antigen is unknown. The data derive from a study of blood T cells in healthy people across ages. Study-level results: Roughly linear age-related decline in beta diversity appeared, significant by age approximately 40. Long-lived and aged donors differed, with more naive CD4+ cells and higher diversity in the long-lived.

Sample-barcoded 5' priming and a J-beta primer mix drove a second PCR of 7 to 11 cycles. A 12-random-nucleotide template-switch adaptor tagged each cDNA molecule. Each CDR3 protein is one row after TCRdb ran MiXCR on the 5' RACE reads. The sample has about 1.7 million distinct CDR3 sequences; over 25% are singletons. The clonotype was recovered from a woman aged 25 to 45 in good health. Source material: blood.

DNA for the CDR3: TGTGCCAGCAGCCGCCGTGGCAATCAGCCCCAGCATTTT. Encoded protein: CASSRRGNQPQHF. The rearrangement uses TRBV12-3 or TRBV12-4 and TRBJ1-5; D is unclear. CDR3 length equals 13 residues. Trimming took off 6 bases at V and 2 bases at J, with 8 bases between the two ends.